Sequencing of this T cell receptor beta chain was carried out in a study of blood T cells in healthy people across ages. A second PCR, run for about 7 to 12 cycles, used a sample-barcoded 5' primer plus a J-beta primer mix. TCRdb ran MiXCR on the 5' RACE reads and lists one entry per CDR3 protein. The sample lists about 580,000 distinct CDR3 sequences, around 48% seen once, with around 23% in the top ten. Germline values: CDR1 LNHDA, CDR2 SQIVND (reference sequence). The CDR3 has 17 amino acids. Trimming stripped 3 bases from V and 5 bases from J, with 20 bases between. The rearrangement links TRBV19 to TRBJ1-5; tentative D call: TRBD1 (5 bases). The sequenced sample was blood. The TCR originated in a man aged 80 or over in good health. CDR3 residues: CASSIMGPTGTDQPQHF. The CDR3 region has the DNA TGTGCCAGTAGTATTATGGGGCCCACCGGGACCGATCAGCCCCAGCATTTT.